This T cell receptor (beta chain) is from a study of blood T cell repertoires in COVID-19. Looking at the study overall: Whether acute or convalescent, the COVID-19 samples came from the United States, Italy and Spain. Nucleic acid was either cDNA or gDNA, and it came from T cells, B-cell-depleted T cells, or PBMCs.

In the original analysis: Estimation of nucleated cell counts was performed using reference gene primer amplification. Here immunoSEQ multiplex PCR was the method, and the copy in TCRdb shows in-frame clones only, minus some. D and trimming were read from the DNA, whereas the V and J calls and clone size are those reported in that table. This table holds about 200,000 clones, roughly 88% found once. This clone was picked up a small number of times. Germline V lookup: CDR1 SGHAT, CDR2 FQNNGV. The CDR3 is 15 residues long. V dropped 5 bases and J dropped 3 bases, with 16 bases sitting between them. The sequence was collected from a man aged 25 to 40 who had recovered from COVID-19. The specimen was peripheral blood. The chain joins TRBV11-2 to TRBJ1-1; a weak D match, TRBD1 (6 bases). Here the CDR3 reads CASSLGTGFDTEAFF. The CDR3 nucleotides read TGTGCCAGCAGCCTGGGAACAGGGTTCGACACTGAAGCTTTCTTT. The complete variable domain, with remaining parts taken from reference TRBV11-2 and TRBJ1-1, reads EAGVAQSPRYKIIEKRQSVAFWCNPISGHATLYWYQQILGQGPKLLIQFQNNGVVDDSQLPKDRFSAERLKGVDSTLKIQPAKLEDSAVYLCASSLGTGFDTEAFFGQGTRLTVV.